This T cell receptor beta chain is drawn from a study of CD8 T cells in Susac syndrome. In the case of this clonotype: Antigen specificity is unknown.

Random hexamers served to reverse transcribe roughly 0.45 to 1 ug RNA. The immunoSEQ assay covered 54 Vbeta and 13 Jbeta segments for CDR3. From the immunoSEQ multiplex PCR reads, TCRdb called clonotypes with MiXCR, one entry per CDR3 protein. The profile shows approximately 190,000 distinct CDR3 sequences, approximately 93% of them singletons. Notes on the study in general: In its TCR sequencing and HLA analysis, the study acknowledged that the number of individuals was relatively small.

CD8+ and CD4+ blood T cells underwent TCR beta sequencing. TEMRA cells were enriched by FACS, and CD4+ and CD8+ T cells were negatively isolated. The germline gives CDR1 LNHNV, CDR2 YYDKDF (reference sequence). This CDR3 region has 15 residues. The V and J ends lost 11 bases and 4 bases respectively, with 21 bases between them. The material sequenced was CD4+ T cells from PBMCs. This sequence originates from a human donor in good health. The V gene is TRBV15, the J gene TRBJ1-5, with D possibly matching TRBD1 (5 bases). In DNA, the CDR3 is TGTGCCGCACGGAAAGGAGGGGACCCAAATCAGCCCCAGCATTTT. This gives the protein CAARKGGDPNQPQHF.